The source of this T cell receptor (beta chain) is a study of cytomegalovirus exposure and HLA in healthy donors. General study results and limits: The study listed roughly 150 cytomegalovirus-associated TCR beta chains. Reportedly, diagnosis of cytomegalovirus status by the classifier showed high specificity and sensitivity. Later, an analysis found that TCR clusters from the first cohort tended to co-occur in the 90 to 150 validation repertoires.

A note on this clone: Its specificity is not known.

Donors were drawn from the approximately 120-subject validation cohort, separate from the roughly 700-subject first cohort. This CDR3 comprises 17 residues. V was shortened by 4 bases and J by 4 bases, with 19 bases between the two germline ends. The germline V gene encodes CDR1 SGHTA and CDR2 FQGTGA. The data were produced by immunoSEQ multiplex PCR, yet TCRdb's version contains in-frame clones alone and is incomplete. The repertoire holds 150,000 or so clones, with about nine tenths as singletons. This chain connects TRBV7-3 to TRBJ2-2; weak D call: TRBD1 (6 bases). Input material: PBMCs. The clonotype was recovered from a woman in her thirties in good health and CMV-seropositive. As DNA, the CDR3 is TGTGCCAGCAGCTCAACCCCGAGGGGGATGGGCACCGGGGAGCTGTTTTTT. Translating gives CASSSTPRGMGTGELFF.